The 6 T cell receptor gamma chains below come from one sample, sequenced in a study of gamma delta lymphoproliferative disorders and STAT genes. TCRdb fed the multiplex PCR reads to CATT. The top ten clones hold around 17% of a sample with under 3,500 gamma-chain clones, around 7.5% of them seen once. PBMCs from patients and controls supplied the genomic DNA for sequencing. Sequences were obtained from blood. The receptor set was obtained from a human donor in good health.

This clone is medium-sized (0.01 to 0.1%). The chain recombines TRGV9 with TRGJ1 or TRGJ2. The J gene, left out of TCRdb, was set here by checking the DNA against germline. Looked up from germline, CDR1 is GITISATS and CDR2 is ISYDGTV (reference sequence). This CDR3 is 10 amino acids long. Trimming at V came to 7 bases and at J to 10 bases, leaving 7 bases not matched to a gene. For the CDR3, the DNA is TGTGCCTTGTGTAGACGGAAGAAACTCTTT. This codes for CALCRRKKLF.

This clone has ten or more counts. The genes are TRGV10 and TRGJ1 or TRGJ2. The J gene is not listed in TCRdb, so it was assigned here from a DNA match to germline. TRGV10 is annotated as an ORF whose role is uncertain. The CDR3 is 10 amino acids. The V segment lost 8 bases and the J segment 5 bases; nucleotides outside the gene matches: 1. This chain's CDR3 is CAAWDYKKLF. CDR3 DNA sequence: TGTGCTGCGTGGGATTATAAGAAACTCTTT.

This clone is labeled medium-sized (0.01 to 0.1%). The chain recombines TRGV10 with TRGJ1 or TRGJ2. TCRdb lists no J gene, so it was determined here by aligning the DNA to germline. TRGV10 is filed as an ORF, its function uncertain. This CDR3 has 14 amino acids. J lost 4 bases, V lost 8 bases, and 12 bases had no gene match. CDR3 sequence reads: CAAWGLALYYKKLF. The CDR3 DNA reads TGTGCTGCGTGGGGTCTGGCGTTATATTATAAGAAACTCTTT.

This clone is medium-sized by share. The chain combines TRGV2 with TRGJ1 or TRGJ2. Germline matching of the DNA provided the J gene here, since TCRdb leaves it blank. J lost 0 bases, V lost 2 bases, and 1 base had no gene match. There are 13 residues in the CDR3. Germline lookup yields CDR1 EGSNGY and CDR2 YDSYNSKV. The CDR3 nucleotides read TGTGCCACCTGGGACGCGAATTATTATAAGAAACTCTTT. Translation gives CATWDANYYKKLF.

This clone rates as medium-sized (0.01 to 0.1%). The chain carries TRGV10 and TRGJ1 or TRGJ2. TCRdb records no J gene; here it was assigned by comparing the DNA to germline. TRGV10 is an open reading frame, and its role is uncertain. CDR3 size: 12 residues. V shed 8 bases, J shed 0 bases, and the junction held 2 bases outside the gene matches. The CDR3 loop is CAAWGNYYKKLF. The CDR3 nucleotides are TGTGCTGCGTGGGGGAATTATTATAAGAAACTCTTT.

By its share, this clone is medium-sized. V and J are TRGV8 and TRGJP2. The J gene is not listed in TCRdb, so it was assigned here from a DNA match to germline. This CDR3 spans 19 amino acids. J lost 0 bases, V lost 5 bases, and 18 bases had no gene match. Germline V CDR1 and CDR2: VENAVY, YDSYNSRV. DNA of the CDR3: TGTGCCACCTGGGCACCTTTTCCGCCCCCCAATAGTAGTGATTGGATCAAGACGTTT. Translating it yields CATWAPFPPPNSSDWIKTF.